This TCR beta chain derives from a study of blood T cells in healthy people across ages (dated by TCRdb to about 2015). Turning to the overall study: In model experiments, roughly one uniquely barcoded TCR beta cDNA molecule per two T cells was captured by template switching. To track age-related changes in TCR beta repertoire diversity, the study relied on deep sequencing normalized with unique cDNA molecular identifiers. The donors were split into four age groups: young (average around 17 years), middle-aged (around 37), aged (around 67) and long-lived (over 75). To avoid experimental bias, donors of different ages were distributed randomly across sequencing lanes. Two additional independent replicas of 1 million unique cDNA reads from the same blood draw were analyzed for two donors (one aged 18 to 29 and one aged 80 or older).

The library came from 5' RACE. The instrument was an Illumina HiSeq 2500. The second PCR ran for roughly 7 to 11 cycles and used a J-beta primer mix along with a sample-barcoded 5' primer. A template-switch 5' adaptor carrying 12 random nucleotides introduced a unique molecular identifier onto each TCR beta cDNA molecule. Each sample yielded at least 3 million CDR3-containing paired-end reads. The Mint cDNA synthesis kit, primed by a TRBC-specific oligonucleotide, was used to synthesize first-strand cDNA from all RNA. Following uracil-DNA glycosylase treatment, all cDNA underwent a first 18-cycle PCR with the universal primers M1SS and BC2_uni_R. On the authors' methods: For normalization, 1 million high-quality reads, each with a distinct molecular identifier, were randomly selected from each sample. Reads with shared molecular identifiers were discarded instead of being binned into consensus sequences. CDR3 identification, clonotype clustering and error correction used MiTCR with a Q25 quality threshold and the strictest error-elimination algorithm. A nonparametric unseen species model with Euler transformation was used to estimate a lower bound on total TCR beta diversity. TCRdb ran its own pipeline on the public reads, namely fastp trimming at Q25 and MiXCR clone calling, and kept in-frame beta chains. Each record represents a unique CDR3 protein, reported with the most common genes and DNA among its rows. These V and J calls originate from TCRdb's pipeline instead of the authors' own analysis. For this sample the table gives hundreds of thousands of distinct CDR3 sequences, of which roughly 50% were detected only once. Together, the top ten hold around 37% of the sample.

As regards this clonotype: Its antigen specificity is not known. Within one base of it there is no much larger clone, and no base qualities were kept.

For CDR1 and CDR2, the germline V gene lists SGHRS and YFSETQ. The germline V end is reduced by 1 base and the J end by 4 bases; junction bases left unmatched: 2. The CDR3 covers 14 residues, taking in both the cysteine and the phenylalanine. Only the CDR3 region is kept as DNA, spanning 42 bases read in frame from base 1. The investigation overall reported the following: Estimates of total diversity based on one million sequenced T cells were regarded as lower bounds and as underestimates. Observed TCR beta diversity per million T cells fell roughly linearly with age, and a significant reduction was already apparent by age roughly 41. Compared with the aged group, more naive CD4+ T cells, fewer expanded clones and increased TCR diversity were shown by the long-lived group, suggesting age selection. Since profiling was done on bulk unsorted PBMCs, naive and antigen-experienced compartments could not be conclusively compared. Because donor CMV infection status was unknown, age-related changes in expanded clonotypes were potentially confounded. The percentage of naive T cells measured by flow cytometry correlated strongly with observed TCR beta diversity.

The donors were roughly 40 Caucasian individuals from Russia, aged roughly 6 to 100 years, who were systemically healthy. Each donor gave ten milliliters of peripheral blood, collected into EDTA-treated Vacutainer tubes. PBMCs were isolated by Ficoll-Paque density-gradient centrifugation, with at least 7 million obtained per sample. Total RNA was extracted from PBMCs with Trizol reagent, with at least 6 micrograms obtained per sample. For every donor, an aliquot of PBMCs went through flow cytometry to measure the percentages of naive CD45RAhigh/CD27high T cells. This sequence uses TRBV5-1 and TRBJ1-1; 9 junctional bases match TRBD1. The sequencing input was blood. The receptor was isolated from a man aged 55 to 70 in good health. This receptor has the CDR3 CASSLKTGGTEAFF. The DNA sequence follows: TGCGCCAGCAGCTTGAAGACAGGGGGCACTGAAGCTTTCTTT.